The present T cell receptor beta chain was sequenced within a study of T-cell memory formation after mild COVID-19. TCRdb itself ran the 5' RACE reads through MiXCR, one entry per CDR3 protein. The data hold roughly 300,000 distinct CDR3 sequences, with under 20% observed a single time. This CDR3 is built from 16 residues. Germline V gene lookup returns CDR1 DFQATT and CDR2 SNEGSKA (reference sequence). J was trimmed by 3 bases and V by 1 base; bases with no gene match: 5. The sample was PBMCs or a T cell subset sorted from them (not recorded which). This receptor was obtained from a man between 18 and 29 years old who had mild COVID-19 (a few samples of this study predate the infection). Cell type and time point are not known. This chain connects TRBV20-1 to TRBJ2-3; 12 bases match TRBD2. CDR3: CSARGLAGGRTDTQYF. DNA of the CDR3: TGCAGTGCTAGAGGCCTAGCGGGGGGGCGTACAGATACGCAGTATTTT.